This T cell receptor (beta chain) was identified during a study of blood T cell repertoires in COVID-19. TCRdb's table, derived via immunoSEQ multiplex PCR, lists solely in-frame clones and lacks some. The data hold about 260,000 clones, with about 87% observed a single time. In its sample, this clone was seen once. The clonotype originates from a woman aged 40 to 50 who had recovered from COVID-19. Sequenced input: peripheral blood.

CDR3 nucleotides: TGTGCCAGCGACATCCCACAGGGGTATACTAATGAAAAACTGTTTTTT. This sequence encodes CASDIPQGYTNEKLFF. The rearrangement uses TRBV27 and TRBJ1-4, with TRBD1 matching 7 bases. Germline V CDR1 and CDR2: MNHEY, SMNVEV (reference sequence). The V gene end was trimmed by 8 bases and the J gene end by 2 bases; junction bases not matched to a gene: 11. This CDR3 contains 16 residues.